This is a list of T cell receptor beta chains from one sample in a study of cytomegalovirus exposure and HLA in healthy donors. Repertoires were generated with immunoSEQ multiplex PCR, while TCRdb's copy carries only in-frame clones and drops some. The table shows 150,000 to 200,000 clones, with around 79% occurring only once. Sequenced: PBMCs. The source is a woman aged 45 to 65 in good health and CMV-seropositive. CDR3s include the opening cysteine and the closing phenylalanine or tryptophan. A D gene is named only where the DNA matches it firmly. Some rows mark clone size as missing; the rest say once, few, many or name a class of expanded clone.

clone_size	j_call	v_call	d_call	cdr3_aa	cdr3_nt
-	TRBJ2-4	TRBV19	TRBD2	CASGLAESIAKNIQYF	TGTGCCAGTGGACTAGCGGAAAGTATAGCCAAAAATATTCAGTACTTC
once	TRBJ2-5	TRBV27	-	CASGGPTAKETQYF	TGTGCCAGCGGAGGGCCAACAGCTAAAGAGACCCAGTACTTC
-	TRBJ2-3	TRBV5-1	TRBD1	CASSLSRDRVDTDTQYF	TGCGCCAGCAGCTTGAGCCGGGACAGGGTGGACACAGATACGCAGTATTTT
-	TRBJ2-2	TRBV18	TRBD2	CASSPDYSGGTGELFF	TGTGCCAGCTCACCGGACTACTCGGGAGGGACCGGGGAGCTGTTTTTT
-	TRBJ1-1	TRBV7-2	-	CASSPQVVGEGFF	TGTGCCAGCAGCCCACAAGTCGTCGGGGAGGGTTTCTTT
once	TRBJ2-1	TRBV7-7	-	CASSLVLGPHNEQFF	TGTGCTAGCAGCTTAGTACTAGGGCCACACAATGAGCAGTTCTTC
-	TRBJ1-1	TRBV6-4	TRBD1	CASRSVVVFQGGTEAFF	TGTGCCAGCAGGTCAGTGGTCGTGTTTCAGGGGGGAACTGAAGCTTTCTTT
-	TRBJ2-3	TRBV11-2	-	CASSPTDTQYF	TGTGCCAGCAGCCCAACAGATACGCAGTATTTT
-	TRBJ2-5	TRBV5-4	-	CASSLGGALQETQYF	TGTGCCAGCAGCTTGGGAGGTGCCCTCCAAGAGACCCAGTACTTC
-	TRBJ2-3	TRBV19	TRBD2	CASSIVGGSGADTQYF	TGTGCCAGTAGTATAGTGGGCGGGAGTGGCGCAGATACGCAGTATTTT
-	TRBJ1-1	TRBV2	-	CASSEIRARNTEAFF	TGTGCCAGCAGTGAAATCAGGGCCCGGAACACTGAAGCTTTCTTT
-	TRBJ1-1	TRBV6-5	-	CASGPSGGHTEAFF	TGTGCCAGCGGTCCTTCCGGGGGGCACACTGAAGCTTTCTTT
-	TRBJ2-2	TRBV7-2	TRBD2	CASSPQTSEKTGELFF	TGTGCCAGCAGCCCCCAGACTAGCGAGAAAACCGGGGAGCTGTTTTTT
-	TRBJ1-1	TRBV2	TRBD1	CASRGQGDPNTEAFF	TGTGCCAGCAGGGGACAGGGGGACCCGAACACTGAAGCTTTCTTT
once	TRBJ2-3	TRBV7-6	TRBD1	CASSLGQPTDTQYF	TGTGCCAGCAGCCTGGGACAGCCCACAGATACGCAGTATTTT
-	TRBJ2-7	TRBV5-4	TRBD1	CASSSRDRLPEQYF	TGTGCCAGCAGCTCCCGGGACAGGCTCCCCGAGCAGTACTTC
-	TRBJ1-6	TRBV18	-	CASSPRGSLTKNSPLHF	TGTGCCAGCTCACCAAGGGGCAGCCTAACGAAAAATTCACCCCTCCACTTT
-	TRBJ1-6	TRBV30	-	CAWSTGFASPLHF	TGTGCCTGGAGTACCGGGTTCGCGTCACCCCTCCACTTT
-	TRBJ2-7	TRBV7-6	TRBD2	CASSLAVGGVTYEQYF	TGTGCCAGCAGCTTAGCGGTGGGGGGGGTCACCTACGAGCAGTACTTC
-	TRBJ1-5	TRBV7-2	TRBD1	CASSFTGGGSNQPQHF	TGTGCCAGCAGTTTCACAGGGGGCGGCTCCAATCAGCCCCAGCATTTT
-	TRBJ2-5	TRBV5-1	-	CASSRREETQYF	TGCGCCAGCAGCCGCAGGGAAGAGACCCAGTACTTC
-	TRBJ2-5	TRBV5-1	TRBD1	CASSLGGQGVGETQYF	TGCGCCAGCAGCTTGGGGGGACAGGGGGTCGGGGAGACCCAGTACTTC
few	TRBJ2-1	TRBV2	TRBD2	CASSEYGTSGDEQFF	TGTGCCAGCAGTGAGTATGGGACTAGCGGCGATGAGCAGTTCTTC
-	TRBJ2-1	TRBV20-1	-	CSATRHNEQFF	TGCAGCGCCACTAGGCACAATGAGCAGTTCTTC
-	TRBJ1-2	TRBV19	-	CATRGDFYGYTF	TGTGCCACTCGGGGAGATTTCTATGGCTACACCTTC
-	TRBJ2-7	TRBV15	TRBD2	CATSRDHAGDASYF	TGTGCCACCAGCAGAGATCATGCGGGAGATGCCTCGTACTTC
-	TRBJ2-1	TRBV19	-	CASSIGAGSYNEQFF	TGTGCCAGTAGTATAGGTGCGGGCTCCTACAATGAGCAGTTCTTC
few	TRBJ2-2	TRBV7-8	TRBD1	CASTKRQGTTGELFF	TGTGCCAGCACCAAAAGACAGGGGACCACCGGGGAGCTGTTTTTT
-	TRBJ2-7	TRBV7-9	-	CASSLGLEQYF	TGTGCCAGCAGCTTAGGTCTCGAGCAGTACTTC
-	TRBJ2-1	TRBV7-9	-	CASSLAGGPEEQFF	TGTGCCAGCAGCTTAGCGGGGGGGCCGGAGGAGCAGTTCTTC
-	TRBJ2-1	TRBV10-3	TRBD2	CAISASGSWDEQFF	TGTGCCATCAGTGCTAGCGGGAGTTGGGATGAGCAGTTCTTC
-	TRBJ1-3	TRBV27	-	CASSLSGVGNTIYF	TGTGCCAGCAGTTTATCAGGGGTTGGAAACACCATATATTTT
-	TRBJ2-6	TRBV5-1	-	CASSPQVGANVLTF	TGCGCCAGCAGCCCCCAGGTAGGGGCCAACGTCCTGACTTTC
-	TRBJ1-3	TRBV4-2	TRBD1	CASSQEGQGGPGNTIYF	TGTGCCAGCAGCCAAGAAGGACAGGGAGGTCCCGGAAACACCATATATTTT
-	TRBJ2-1	TRBV7-6	TRBD2	CASSLGAGQTYNEQFF	TGTGCCAGCAGCTTAGGAGCGGGGCAGACCTACAATGAGCAGTTCTTC
-	TRBJ1-5	TRBV9	TRBD1	CASSGGQGINQPQHF	TGTGCCAGCAGCGGAGGACAGGGTATTAATCAGCCCCAGCATTTT
few	TRBJ2-2	TRBV27	-	CASSSHGGPDTGELFF	TGTGCCAGCAGTTCCCACGGGGGGCCAGACACCGGGGAGCTGTTTTTT
once	TRBJ2-4	TRBV11-2	-	CASSPWVVAGINIQYF	TGTGCCAGCAGCCCTTGGGTGGTCGCGGGAATAAACATTCAGTACTTC
-	TRBJ1-2	TRBV10-2	-	CASSETGTVYGYTF	TGCGCCAGCAGTGAGACAGGGACCGTCTATGGCTACACCTTC
-	TRBJ2-2	TRBV7-9	-	CVSSLLRESGELFF	TGTGTCAGCAGCTTATTGCGGGAAAGCGGGGAGCTGTTTTTT